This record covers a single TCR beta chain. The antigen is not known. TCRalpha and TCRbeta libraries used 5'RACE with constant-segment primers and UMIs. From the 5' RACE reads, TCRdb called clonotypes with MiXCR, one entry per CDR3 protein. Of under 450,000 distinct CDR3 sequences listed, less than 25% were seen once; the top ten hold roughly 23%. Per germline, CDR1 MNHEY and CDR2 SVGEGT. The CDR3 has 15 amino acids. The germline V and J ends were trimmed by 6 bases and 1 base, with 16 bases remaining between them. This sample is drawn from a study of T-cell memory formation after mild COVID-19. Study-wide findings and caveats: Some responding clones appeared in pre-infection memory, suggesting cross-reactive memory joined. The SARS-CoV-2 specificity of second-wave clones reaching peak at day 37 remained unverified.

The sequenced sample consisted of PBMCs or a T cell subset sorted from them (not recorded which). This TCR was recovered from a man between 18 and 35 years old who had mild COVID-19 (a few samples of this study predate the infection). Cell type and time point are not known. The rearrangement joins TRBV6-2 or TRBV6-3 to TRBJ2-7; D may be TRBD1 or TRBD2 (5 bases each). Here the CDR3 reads CASRPGQSRSYEQYV. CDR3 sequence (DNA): TGTGCCAGCAGACCGGGGCAGTCCCGATCCTACGAGCAGTACGTC.